This T cell receptor beta chain came from a study of early T cells in non-severe SARS-CoV-2 infection. Study summary: Sequencing was performed on bulk RNA from unsorted whole blood, leaving chains unpaired.

The study, taken as a whole, reports: VDJdb matching, biased toward anti-spike CD8 responses, missed private and CD4 specificities.

This clonotype was counted at least ten times. Its antigen remains unknown. In TCRdb, the 5' RACE reads were re-called with MiXCR into one record per CDR3 protein. The sample holds about 40,000 distinct CDR3 sequences, 4.5% to 5% seen once. The sequencing input was whole blood. This receptor was taken from an adult who was a healthcare worker with PCR-confirmed SARS-CoV-2 infection or an uninfected control (not recorded which).

This chain's CDR3 is CASSVREKLFF. CDR3 DNA: TGTGCCAGCAGTGTCCGTGAAAAACTGTTTTTT. V usage is TRBV2 and J usage is TRBJ1-4; D unclear. Trimming shortened V by 4 bases and J by 7 bases, and 4 bases separated the two germline ends. The germline V gene encodes CDR1 SNHLY and CDR2 FYNNEI. The CDR3 totals 11 residues. Full variable domain (outside the CDR3, taken from reference TRBV2 and TRBJ1-4): EPEVTQTPSHQVTQMGQEVILRCVPISNHLYFYWYRQILGQKVEFLVSFYNNEISEKSEIFDDQFSVERPDGSNFTLKIRSTKLEDSAMYFCASSVREKLFFGSGTQLSVL.